This T cell receptor beta chain derives from a study of CD8 T cells in ankylosing spondylitis. This clonotype was counted a few times. The target antigen is unknown. Researchers built TCR beta libraries using quantitative 5'-RACE with molecular barcodes. Each CDR3 protein is one row after TCRdb ran MiXCR on the 5' RACE reads. The sample has just under 350,000 distinct CDR3 sequences, 14% to 15% seen once. This CDR3 is 18 amino acids long. The V segment lost 0 bases and the J segment 2 bases; nucleotides outside the gene matches: 13. The V gene's germline CDR1 is DFQATT and CDR2 SNEGSKA (reference sequence). Whole-study results and caveats: Reportedly, significant enrichment of disease-linked clones occurred in matched ankylosing spondylitis synovial fluid. Earlier reports found some motif variants in synovial fluid and blood in reactive arthritis. A TCR beta motif of fewer than ten highly homologous variants seemed to mark ankylosing spondylitis blood.

The V gene is TRBV20-1, the J gene TRBJ2-3; TRBD2 aligns across 8 bases. The sequence derives from a male donor with ankylosing spondylitis or in good health (not recorded which). The source material was blood, either unsorted or a sorted T cell fraction (not recorded which). CDR3 nucleotides: TGCAGTGCTAGAGATGACCCTGGAGCGGGGGCCAACACAGATACGCAGTATTTT. As protein: CSARDDPGAGANTDTQYF.